What follows are 31 T cell receptor beta chains derived from one specimen sequenced in a study of control samples from healthy donors and cancer patients. The repertoire was sequenced with immunoSEQ multiplex PCR; TCRdb's copy has only in-frame clones and lacks some. The sample holds fewer than 20,000 clones, around 84% seen once. The sample consisted of PBMCs. These receptors were collected from a woman in her 70s with colorectal cancer.

V and J are TRBV6-2 or TRBV6-3 and TRBJ2-7, with 7 bases matching TRBD1. The V and J ends lost 2 bases and 7 bases, in that order; junction bases with no gene match: 8. The V gene's germline CDR1 is MNHEY and CDR2 SVGEGT. The CDR3 is 14 amino acids. The DNA of the CDR3 is TGTGCCAGCAGTTACCCCCCGGGACAGCCGGAGCAGTACTTC. Protein: CASSYPPGQPEQYF.

V and J are TRBV5-1 and TRBJ1-1; 9 nucleotides line up with TRBD1. Germline trimming cut 4 bases from V and 5 bases from J; bases unmatched to any gene: 6. CDR1 SGHRS and CDR2 YFSETQ come from the germline V gene. This CDR3 has 14 amino acids. CDR3 sequence: CASSPGQGTTEAFF. The CDR3 DNA is TGCGCCAGCAGCCCCGGACAGGGGACGACTGAAGCTTTCTTT.

The chain has TRBV4-3 and TRBJ1-4; no definite D call. The CDR3 spans 15 residues. Germline V gene sequence: CDR1 LGHNA, CDR2 YSLEER. Deletions cut 1 base from V and 0 bases from J, with 6 bases between. DNA of the CDR3: TGCGCCAGCAGCCAAGGGCCTGCAACTAATGAAAAACTGTTTTTT. This gives the protein CASSQGPATNEKLFF.

The V gene is TRBV21-1, the J gene TRBJ1-1. TRBV21-1 corresponds to a pseudogene. The CDR3 loop spans 15 amino acids. The CDR3 coding sequence is TGTGCCAGCAGCCTGACGGGGGGATGGGCCACTGAAGCTTTCTTT. The encoded protein is CASSLTGGWATEAFF.

The chain couples TRBV19 to TRBJ1-1, with TRBD1 as a possible D gene (5 bases). This CDR3 region has 12 residues. CDR1 and CDR2 from the germline V gene are LNHDA and SQIVND (reference sequence). V dropped 10 bases and J dropped 6 bases, with 15 bases sitting between them. CDR3 protein: CATTWRGAEAFF. In DNA, the CDR3 is TGTGCCACTACTTGGAGAGGGGCTGAAGCTTTCTTT. The complete variable domain, with remaining parts taken from reference TRBV19 and TRBJ1-1, reads DGGITQSPKYLFRKEGQNVTLSCEQNLNHDAMYWYRQDPGQGLRLIYYSQIVNDFQKGDIAEGYSVSREKKESFPLTVTSAQKNPTAFYLCATTWRGAEAFFGQGTRLTVV.

The V and J genes are TRBV19 and TRBJ2-2; 8 bases line up with TRBD2. V trimming: 8 bases; J trimming: 5 bases; junction bases outside the gene matches: 4. The germline CDR1 and CDR2 sequences are LNHDA and SQIVND (reference sequence). The CDR3 is made up of 13 amino acids. CDR3 residues: CASRPGGTGELFF. The CDR3 DNA reads TGTGCCAGTCGGCCGGGAGGGACCGGGGAGCTGTTTTTT.

The chain couples TRBV5-1 to TRBJ1-1; no definite D call. The CDR3 runs to 13 residues. CDR1 SGHRS and CDR2 YFSETQ come from the germline V gene. Trimming pared 4 bases from V and 4 bases from J, leaving 11 bases between. The CDR3 is CASSPDAGTEAFF. The CDR3 DNA sequence: TGCGCCAGCAGCCCGGATGCGGGCACTGAAGCTTTCTTT.

The J gene is TRBJ1-5, the V gene TRBV6-5, with D possibly being TRBD1 (6 bases). The CDR3 runs 15 residues. Trimming took 4 bases from V and 3 from J, leaving 13 bases between them. Germline lookup yields CDR1 MNHEY and CDR2 SVGAGI. The CDR3 DNA sequence: TGTGCCAGCAGTTTAGCCGGGACACTCAATCAGCCCCAGCATTTT. This sequence encodes CASSLAGTLNQPQHF.

This clone was counted once. The chain joins TRBV4-1 to TRBJ2-3; a possible D gene is TRBD2 (6 bases). V lost 0 bases to trimming and J lost 8 bases, with 6 bases between them. The CDR3 consists of 12 residues. CDR1 and CDR2 from the germline V gene are MGHRA and YSYEKL. The CDR3 reads CASSQEGGTQYF. CDR3 bases: TGCGCCAGCAGCCAAGAGGGGGGTACGCAGTATTTT.

The rearrangement links TRBV19 to TRBJ2-7, with a possible D match to TRBD2 (6 bases). This CDR3 is built from 12 residues. The V end lost 3 bases, the J end lost 5 bases, and 8 bases lay between the germline ends. Germline CDR1 is LNHDA and CDR2 is SQIVND (reference sequence). This chain's CDR3 is CASSIGGNEQYF. The CDR3, as DNA: TGTGCCAGTAGTATCGGAGGGAACGAGCAGTACTTC.

CDR3 in amino acids: CASSWTGPLNTEAFF. The CDR3 nucleotides are TGTGCCAGCAGCTGGACAGGACCTCTGAACACTGAAGCTTTCTTT. V is TRBV7-3 and J is TRBJ1-1; the match to TRBD1 covers 7 bases. This CDR3 is built from 15 residues. The J segment lost 0 bases and the V segment lost 4 bases, leaving 5 bases of the junction unmatched. Germline V lookup: CDR1 SGHTA, CDR2 FQGTGA.

This clone was picked up a small number of times. The V call is TRBV5-1, the J call TRBJ2-3; the match to TRBD2 covers 8 bases. J lost 5 bases, V lost 4 bases, and 9 bases had no gene match. Per the germline V gene, CDR1 is SGHRS and CDR2 is YFSETQ. The CDR3 length is 15 residues. The CDR3 loop is CASSRIGGGQDTQYF. The CDR3 DNA follows: TGCGCCAGCAGCCGCATTGGCGGGGGGCAAGATACGCAGTATTTT.

The rearrangement links TRBV10-3 to TRBJ2-7; no definite D call. This CDR3 region has 14 residues. V shed 4 bases and J shed 3 bases, with 13 bases lying between them. The germline CDR1 and CDR2 sequences are ENHRY and SYGVKD. CDR3 amino acids: CAISVEAGSYEQYF. CDR3 DNA sequence: TGTGCCATCAGTGTTGAGGCAGGTAGCTACGAGCAGTACTTC.

The chain combines TRBV11-2 with TRBJ2-7; tentatively, D is TRBD1 (6 bases). The CDR3 consists of 16 residues. The germline V and J ends were trimmed by 0 bases and 2 bases, with 14 bases remaining between them. CDR1 is SGHAT and CDR2 is FQNNGV in the germline V gene. As DNA, the CDR3 is TGTGCCAGCAGCTTAGAAGGCAGGGGTAGGACCTACGAGCAGTACTTC. Its translation: CASSLEGRGRTYEQYF. The full variable domain, completed using reference TRBV11-2 and TRBJ2-7, is EAGVAQSPRYKIIEKRQSVAFWCNPISGHATLYWYQQILGQGPKLLIQFQNNGVVDDSQLPKDRFSAERLKGVDSTLKIQPAKLEDSAVYLCASSLEGRGRTYEQYFGPGTRLTVT.

The CDR3 protein is CASSYGGGYTEAFF. DNA of the CDR3: TGTGCCAGCAGTTACGGGGGGGGTTATACTGAAGCTTTCTTT. The chain is built from TRBV6-5 and TRBJ1-1; D may be TRBD1 (5 bases). CDR3 length: 14 residues. With 2 bases removed from V and 5 bases from J, the gap between germline ends came to 12 bases. From germline, CDR1 is MNHEY and CDR2 SVGAGI.

The V gene is TRBV7-3, the J gene TRBJ2-7, with unresolved D. The CDR3 runs to 13 residues. V lost 0 bases, J lost 6 bases, and 9 bases lay in between. The V gene's germline CDR1 is SGHTA and CDR2 FQGTGA. The CDR3 region is CASSLTDVGEQYF. Here the CDR3 DNA reads TGTGCCAGCAGCTTAACGGATGTGGGCGAGCAGTACTTC.

The CDR3 DNA sequence: TGTGCCAGCAGCCCCAGGGGAAATAATTCACCCCTCCACTTT. Protein: CASSPRGNNSPLHF. The chain combines TRBV11-2 with TRBJ1-6; tentative D call: TRBD1 (6 bases). The ends were cut back, 5 bases at V and 5 bases at J, with 10 bases in the middle. CDR1 and CDR2 from the germline V gene are SGHAT and FQNNGV. This CDR3 spans 14 amino acids.

V is TRBV5-8 and J is TRBJ1-2, with D maybe TRBD1 (5 bases). The CDR3 is made up of 16 amino acids. V lost 2 bases, J lost 2 bases, and 16 bases lay in between. Per the germline V gene, CDR1 is SGHTS and CDR2 is YDEGEE. In DNA form, the CDR3 reads TGTGCCAGCAGCTTCGTCTATCGGGGGGAAAACTATGGCTACACCTTC. This codes for CASSFVYRGENYGYTF.

This clone was recorded only once. CDR3 sequence reads: CASSQVPQEKLFF. The DNA for the CDR3 is TGTGCCAGCAGCCAAGTCCCCCAAGAAAAACTGTTTTTT. V is TRBV3-1 (or the pseudogene TRBV3-2) and J is TRBJ1-4, with unresolved D. V was trimmed by 1 base and J by 8 bases, leaving 8 bases between them. Germline V lookup: CDR1 LGHDT, CDR2 YNNKEL (reference sequence). CDR3 length: 13 residues.

The chain uses TRBV28 and TRBJ1-5, with D possibly TRBD1 on 5 matching bases. Trimming shortened V by 8 bases and J by 1 base, and 9 bases separated the two germline ends. The germline CDR1 and CDR2 sequences are MDHEN and SYDVKM. CDR3 length equals 13 residues. The CDR3 spells CASLRDSNQPQHF. The CDR3 DNA sequence: TGTGCCAGCCTCCGGGACAGCAATCAGCCCCAGCATTTT.

The chain joins TRBV18 to TRBJ1-6, with D unclear. Trimming removed 2 bases at V and 7 bases at J, with 9 bases between. Per the germline V gene, CDR1 is KGHSH and CDR2 is LQKENI. This CDR3 has 14 amino acids. The CDR3 nucleotides read TGTGCCAGCTCACCAGCAGGCACAAATTCACCCCTCCACTTT. Encoded protein: CASSPAGTNSPLHF.

The chain joins TRBV19 to TRBJ2-3; TRBD2 aligns across 12 bases. CDR1 LNHDA and CDR2 SQIVND come from the germline V gene (reference sequence). The length of the CDR3 is 16 residues. The trim removed 5 bases at V and 4 bases at J, leaving 7 bases unmatched. The CDR3: CASSVLAGGGADTQYF. CDR3 nucleotides: TGTGCCAGTAGTGTACTAGCGGGAGGCGGCGCAGATACGCAGTATTTT.

This chain uses TRBV5-1 with TRBJ2-7; TRBD2 aligns across 11 bases. The length of the CDR3 is 14 residues. Germline assignment: CDR1 SGHRS and CDR2 YFSETQ. The ends lost 1 base at V and 4 bases at J; junction bases unmatched: 1. Here the CDR3 DNA reads TGCGCCAGCAGCTTGACTAGCGGGAGTTACGAGCAGTACTTC. As protein: CASSLTSGSYEQYF. Together with reference TRBV5-1 and TRBJ2-7, the CDR3 gives the full variable domain: KAGVTQTPRYLIKTRGQQVTLSCSPISGHRSVSWYQQTPGQGLQFLFEYFSETQRNKGNFPGRFSGRQFSNSRSEMNVSTLELGDSALYLCASSLTSGSYEQYFGPGTRLTVT.

The rearrangement joins TRBV19 to TRBJ2-7; D is possibly TRBD1 (6 bases). V lost 4 bases, J lost 2 bases, and 18 bases lay in between. The CDR3 is made up of 16 amino acids. CDR1 LNHDA and CDR2 SQIVND come from the germline V gene (reference sequence). The CDR3 nucleotides are TGTGCCAGTAGTAGCCTCCGGGACAATAATCCCTACGAGCAGTACTTC. Protein product: CASSSLRDNNPYEQYF.

The chain couples TRBV6-2 or TRBV6-3 to TRBJ2-1, with 8 bases lining up with TRBD1. The germline V gene has CDR1 MNHEY and CDR2 SVGEGT. This CDR3 contains 18 residues. The V gene end was trimmed by 0 bases and the J gene end by 12 bases; junction bases not matched to a gene: 19. CDR3 DNA: TGTGCCAGCAGTTACTCCGAGACAGGGGACCCGGGGGCCTGGGGGCAGTTCTTC. Its translation: CASSYSETGDPGAWGQFF.

This chain connects TRBV18 to TRBJ1-6, with 11 bases lining up with TRBD1. Germline CDR1 reads KGHSH; CDR2 reads LQKENI. The V segment lost 1 base and the J segment 7 bases; nucleotides outside the gene matches: 0. This CDR3 comprises 15 residues. CDR3 sequence reads: CASSPRTGGNSPLHF. CDR3 nucleotide sequence: TGTGCCAGCTCACCACGGACAGGGGGCAATTCACCCCTCCACTTT.

The chain uses TRBV18 and TRBJ2-7; the match to TRBD2 covers 12 bases. Trimming removed 0 bases from V and 6 bases from J; junction bases left unmatched: 9. The V gene's germline CDR1 is KGHSH and CDR2 LQKENI. The CDR3 contains 17 residues. The chain's CDR3 is CASSPPGLAGRTGEQYF. CDR3 sequence (DNA): TGTGCCAGCTCACCACCGGGACTAGCGGGTAGAACGGGCGAGCAGTACTTC.

This chain joins TRBV19 and TRBJ2-3; 9 bases are a match to TRBD1. J lost 10 bases, V lost 5 bases, and 13 bases had no gene match. The CDR3 has 15 residues. The V gene's germline CDR1 is LNHDA and CDR2 SQIVND (reference sequence). The CDR3 sequence: CASSASPTGGGAQYF. The CDR3 DNA is TGTGCCAGTAGTGCCTCTCCCACAGGGGGCGGGGCGCAGTATTTT.

The chain combines TRBV7-2 with TRBJ1-3, with D hard to call. Trimming removed 1 base from V and 4 bases from J, with 5 bases in between. The CDR3 extends over 13 amino acids. Germline V lookup: CDR1 SGHTA, CDR2 FQGNSA. The CDR3 DNA follows: TGTGCCAGCAGCTTAGTACAAGGAAACACCATATATTTT. Protein: CASSLVQGNTIYF. The full variable domain, rest sourced from reference TRBV7-2 and TRBJ1-3, is GAGVSQSPSNKVTEKGKDVELRCDPISGHTALYWYRQSLGQGLEFLIYFQGNSAPDKSGLPSDRFSAERTGGSVSTLTIQRTQQEDSAVYLCASSLVQGNTIYFGEGSWLTVV.

The genes are TRBV20-1 and TRBJ1-4, with D tentatively TRBD1 (5 bases). This CDR3 is built from 15 residues. V lost 3 bases and J 7 bases, leaving 18 bases between the germline ends. Germline loops: CDR1 DFQATT, CDR2 SNEGSKA (reference sequence). The CDR3 reads CSASRGSLGGEKLFF. The DNA for the CDR3 is TGCAGTGCTAGTAGGGGTTCCTTGGGGGGTGAAAAACTGTTTTTT.

The chain recombines TRBV14 with TRBJ1-2; D gene ambiguous. Deletions cut 4 bases from V and 2 bases from J, with 8 bases between. CDR3 length: 13 residues. Germline V gene lookup returns CDR1 SGHDN and CDR2 FVKESK. CDR3 sequence (DNA): TGTGCCAGCAGCCCGGCGGGGAACTATGGCTACACCTTC. Translation gives CASSPAGNYGYTF.